The next 5 T cell receptor beta chains were all read from a single sample in a study of blood T cell repertoires in COVID-19. The protocol was immunoSEQ multiplex PCR, while the TCRdb copy is restricted to in-frame clones and leaves out a portion. Of about 400,000 clones in the sample, around nine tenths were seen once. Sequenced sample: peripheral blood. The receptors were gathered from a woman between 25 and 40 years old with acute or convalescent COVID-19.

This chain connects TRBV3-1 (or the pseudogene TRBV3-2) to TRBJ2-7; 11 bases fit TRBD2. This CDR3 comprises 15 residues. The V gene end was trimmed by 1 base and the J gene end by 3 bases; junction bases not matched to a gene: 2. Germline V gene lookup returns CDR1 LGHDT and CDR2 YNNKEL (reference sequence). CDR3 in amino acids: CASSQGLAGLYEQYF. The CDR3, as DNA: TGTGCCAGCAGCCAAGGACTAGCGGGGCTCTACGAGCAGTACTTC.

The chain has TRBV18 and TRBJ1-6; a possible D gene is TRBD1 (6 bases). Looked up from germline, CDR1 is KGHSH and CDR2 is LQKENI. Trimming took 4 bases from V and 7 from J, leaving 14 bases between them. The CDR3 has 15 residues. The CDR3 reads CASSLSGAVNSPLHF. CDR3 sequence (DNA): TGTGCCAGCTCACTCTCAGGGGCAGTCAATTCACCCCTCCACTTT. Combining the CDR3 with reference TRBV18 and TRBJ1-6 gives the whole variable domain NAGVMQNPRHLVRRRGQEARLRCSPMKGHSHVYWYRQLPEEGLKFMVYLQKENIIDESGMPKERFSAEFPKEGPSILRIQQVVRGDSAAYFCASSLSGAVNSPLHFGNGTRLTVT.

This clone was detected a few times. CDR3 residues: CASKGENNSPLHF. Written as DNA, the CDR3 is TGTGCCAGCAAGGGGGAGAATAATTCACCCCTCCACTTT. The chain links TRBV2 to TRBJ1-6; D may be TRBD1 (6 bases). The CDR3 totals 13 residues. Between the trimmed V and J ends, which lost 7 bases and 5 bases, there was a span of 9 bases. Germline CDR1 SNHLY, CDR2 FYNNEI.

This chain connects TRBV24-1 to TRBJ2-1, with D possibly matching TRBD2 (6 bases). Deletions cut 7 bases from V and 5 bases from J, with 14 bases between. CDR3 size: 14 residues. The germline V gene encodes CDR1 KGHDR and CDR2 SFDVKD. Written as DNA, the CDR3 is TGTGCCACCAGGGGGCGGGGACCTGACAATGAGCAGTTCTTC. Amino acid sequence: CATRGRGPDNEQFF.

This clone was found once. The rearrangement uses TRBV5-1 and TRBJ2-1; no clear D. This CDR3 is 13 amino acids long. V lost 1 base, J lost 9 bases, and 11 bases lay in between. Germline V gene sequence: CDR1 SGHRS, CDR2 YFSETQ. CDR3 in amino acids: CASSLIPLFEQFF. CDR3 coding DNA: TGCGCCAGCAGCTTGATTCCCCTTTTTGAGCAGTTCTTC. The complete variable domain, with remaining parts taken from reference TRBV5-1 and TRBJ2-1, reads KAGVTQTPRYLIKTRGQQVTLSCSPISGHRSVSWYQQTPGQGLQFLFEYFSETQRNKGNFPGRFSGRQFSNSRSEMNVSTLELGDSALYLCASSLIPLFEQFFGPGTRLTVL.